The 21 T cell receptor beta chains reported below all come from one sample, sequenced in a study of cytomegalovirus exposure and HLA in healthy donors. The study ran its PCR with 60 Vbeta and 13 Jbeta primers. Sequencing was performed with immunoSEQ multiplex PCR; in TCRdb, only in-frame clones are kept and a portion is missing. The sample gives 99,000 or so clones, 75% to 80% of which show up once; 5% to 6.5% is in the top ten. Sequenced sample: PBMCs. All receptors derive from a man aged 60 to 69 in good health and CMV-seropositive.

V gene TRBV5-1 combines with J gene TRBJ2-5; 13 bases are shared with TRBD2. Germline V lookup: CDR1 SGHRS, CDR2 YFSETQ. The CDR3 runs 16 residues. With 4 bases clipped from V and 2 bases from J, the junction kept 5 bases outside the gene matches. CDR3 region: CASSVSLAGGQETQYF. Here the CDR3 DNA reads TGCGCCAGCAGCGTTTCACTAGCGGGGGGGCAAGAGACCCAGTACTTC.

This chain connects TRBV20-1 to TRBJ2-7; D gene ambiguous. Deletions cut 5 bases from V and 3 bases from J, with 8 bases between. Germline CDR1 is DFQATT and CDR2 is SNEGSKA (reference sequence). The CDR3 sequence is 11 residues long. The CDR3 DNA follows: TGCAGTGCTGGGCGAGACTACGAGCAGTACTTC. It specifies CSAGRDYEQYF.

The chain employs TRBV18 and TRBJ2-3; the D is unclear. Trimming took off 3 bases at V and 1 base at J, with 8 bases between the two ends. From germline, CDR1 is KGHSH and CDR2 LQKENI. This CDR3 has 14 amino acids. The CDR3 DNA follows: TGTGCCAGCTCACCTGGCTTCGGCACAGATACGCAGTATTTT. This codes for CASSPGFGTDTQYF.

The chain has TRBV5-4 and TRBJ1-2; D is unresolved. The CDR3 loop spans 13 amino acids. Germline CDR1 and CDR2: SGHNT and YYREEE (reference sequence). With 2 bases removed from V and 8 bases from J, the gap between germline ends came to 13 bases. The CDR3 DNA follows: TGTGCCAGCAGCTTTTCAGGCATGACGGGCTACACCTTC. Its translation: CASSFSGMTGYTF.

The V and J genes are TRBV6-5 and TRBJ2-7; TRBD1 agrees at 10 bases. The CDR3 covers 14 residues. V shed 6 bases, J shed 0 bases, and the junction held 2 bases outside the gene matches. Germline lookup yields CDR1 MNHEY and CDR2 SVGAGI. CDR3 residues: CASSGDRGSYEQYF. CDR3 nucleotides: TGTGCCAGCAGCGGGGACAGGGGCTCCTACGAGCAGTACTTC.

The chain couples TRBV7-2 to TRBJ1-2; TRBD1 agrees at 8 bases. V shed 5 bases, J shed 7 bases, and the junction held 9 bases outside the gene matches. The CDR3 covers 14 residues. Germline V gene data show CDR1 as SGHTA and CDR2 as FQGNSA. DNA for the CDR3: TGTGCCAGCAGCATCCCCGACAGGGGTGCTGGCTACACCTTC. Its translation: CASSIPDRGAGYTF.

The V and J genes are TRBV6-1 and TRBJ1-1, with 9 bases fitting TRBD1. After removal of 6 bases from V and 1 base from J, the junction contained 6 bases not matched to a gene. The CDR3 sequence is 15 residues long. Germline V gene data show CDR1 as MNHNS and CDR2 as SASEGT. In DNA form, the CDR3 reads TGTGCCAGCAGGGGACAGGGTTCAGGGAACACTGAAGCTTTCTTT. It specifies CASRGQGSGNTEAFF.

The chain employs TRBV28 and TRBJ1-3; 7 bases align to TRBD1. V trimming: 1 base; J trimming: 1 base; junction bases outside the gene matches: 10. CDR1 is MDHEN and CDR2 is SYDVKM in the germline V gene. CDR3 length: 18 residues. DNA for the CDR3: TGTGCCAGCAGTTTATCAGGGGTAGGGGGCGCTTCTGGAAACACCATATATTTT. This codes for CASSLSGVGGASGNTIYF.

The gene calls are TRBV28 and TRBJ1-3; D may be TRBD1 (6 bases). Germline V gene lookup returns CDR1 MDHEN and CDR2 SYDVKM. The CDR3 sequence is 15 residues long. V gave up 5 bases and J gave up 0 bases, with 11 bases separating them. CDR3 in DNA: TGTGCCAGCAGTGACGACAGGAGCTCTGGAAACACCATATATTTT. This codes for CASSDDRSSGNTIYF.

This clone was seen once. The chain has TRBV5-1 and TRBJ2-2; D might be TRBD1 (6 bases). V was pared by 4 bases and J by 5 bases, with 15 bases between. CDR1 is SGHRS, CDR2 YFSETQ, per germline. The CDR3 runs to 15 residues. CDR3 region: CASSPLQGQTGELFF. In DNA, the CDR3 is TGCGCCAGCAGCCCACTGCAGGGGCAAACCGGGGAGCTGTTTTTT.

The chain links TRBV9 to TRBJ2-7, with 12 positions matching TRBD2. This CDR3 region has 16 residues. The junction had 7 bases not matched to a gene; V was cut back by 3 bases and J by 3 bases. CDR1 is SGDLS, CDR2 YYNGEE, per germline. In DNA form, the CDR3 reads TGTGCCAGCAGCGCGGCGACTAGCGGGGGCTACTACGAGCAGTACTTC. It translates to CASSAATSGGYYEQYF.

This sequence joins TRBV28 and TRBJ2-7; TRBD1 is a possible D gene (6 bases). Between the trimmed V and J ends, which lost 6 bases and 2 bases, there was a span of 11 bases. Germline V CDR1 and CDR2: MDHEN, SYDVKM. The CDR3 extends over 13 amino acids. The CDR3 region is CASRTQGPYEQYF. The CDR3 bases are TGTGCCAGCAGGACACAGGGTCCCTACGAGCAGTACTTC.

The chain joins TRBV7-2 to TRBJ2-1; the match to TRBD2 covers 10 bases. Germline V CDR1 and CDR2: SGHTA, FQGNSA. This CDR3 comprises 15 residues. J lost 5 bases, V lost 4 bases, and 5 bases had no gene match. CDR3 nucleotide sequence: TGTGCCAGCAGCTCGCGGACTAGCGGTAACAATGAGCAGTTCTTC. It translates to CASSSRTSGNNEQFF.

This clone appeared a few times. The gene calls are TRBV18 and TRBJ2-7, with TRBD1 identical over 7 bases. There are 15 residues in the CDR3. Looked up from germline, CDR1 is KGHSH and CDR2 is LQKENI. V trimming: 1 base; J trimming: 3 bases; junction bases outside the gene matches: 6. The CDR3 region is CASSPQGATSYEQYF. The DNA for the CDR3 is TGTGCCAGCTCACCACAGGGGGCAACGAGCTACGAGCAGTACTTC.

The chain links TRBV11-2 to TRBJ1-1; 7 positions agree with TRBD1. V lost 4 bases to trimming and J lost 1 base; unmatched junction nucleotides: 3. Germline V CDR1 and CDR2: SGHAT, FQNNGV. This CDR3 has 14 amino acids. DNA for the CDR3: TGTGCCAGCAGCTCAGGGACAGCGAACACTGAAGCTTTCTTT. Its translation is CASSSGTANTEAFF.

V is TRBV9 and J is TRBJ2-5; a possible D gene is TRBD2 (7 bases). Trimming removed 2 bases at V and 4 bases at J, with 15 bases between. Germline loops: CDR1 SGDLS, CDR2 YYNGEE. The CDR3 is 15 residues long. The CDR3 loop reads CASSVGRGALETQYF. The CDR3 bases are TGTGCCAGCAGCGTGGGTCGGGGGGCCTTAGAGACCCAGTACTTC.

V is TRBV5-1 and J is TRBJ2-3; D is possibly TRBD1 (6 bases). Per the germline V gene, CDR1 is SGHRS and CDR2 is YFSETQ. The CDR3 has 16 residues. V lost 4 bases, J lost 6 bases, and 21 bases lay in between. This CDR3 reads CASSPDTGSGSDTQYF. The CDR3 DNA is TGCGCCAGCAGCCCGGATACAGGGTCAGGGTCGGATACGCAGTATTTT.

V gene TRBV4-3 combines with J gene TRBJ2-7; TRBD1 is a possible D gene (5 bases). The CDR3 covers 13 residues. The V gene's germline CDR1 is LGHNA and CDR2 YSLEER. Trimming stripped 5 bases from V and 3 bases from J, with 11 bases between. CDR3 sequence: CASSFIQGYEQYF. The CDR3 region has the DNA TGCGCCAGCAGCTTCATCCAGGGCTACGAGCAGTACTTC.

This chain joins TRBV7-2 and TRBJ2-2; 7 bases are a match to TRBD1. In germline, CDR1 is SGHTA, CDR2 FQGNSA. The J segment lost 4 bases and the V segment lost 5 bases, leaving 7 bases of the junction unmatched. There are 15 residues in the CDR3. The CDR3 DNA is TGTGCCAGCAGCCCGGGACAGACTATCACCGGGGAGCTGTTTTTT. Its translation: CASSPGQTITGELFF.

The J gene is TRBJ2-4, the V gene TRBV19; 14 positions agree with TRBD2. The CDR3 sequence is 19 residues long. V lost 6 bases, J lost 0 bases, and 10 bases stayed unmatched. Germline V gene sequence: CDR1 LNHDA, CDR2 SQIVND (reference sequence). CDR3 DNA sequence: TGTGCCAGTAGCCTGACTAGCGGGGGGGCCAAAAAAGCCAAAAACATTCAGTACTTC. Translated, it gives CASSLTSGGAKKAKNIQYF.

The gene calls are TRBV2 and TRBJ2-3; 8 nucleotides line up with TRBD1. Unmatched junction bases numbered 19, after V lost 7 bases and J lost 7 bases. Germline assignment: CDR1 SNHLY and CDR2 FYNNEI. CDR3 length: 17 amino acids. The CDR3 nucleotides are TGTGCCAGCATCCCTCGTGGGGTCCAGGGGGCCCTAAATACGCAGTATTTT. It encodes CASIPRGVQGALNTQYF.